What follows are 15 T cell receptor beta chains derived from one specimen sequenced in a study of T cells in women clearing cervical HPV infection. TCRdb's table, derived via immunoSEQ multiplex PCR, lists solely in-frame clones and lacks some. Reported are 20,000 to 25,000 clones; the ten largest clones contain just over 6%. The sample comprised blood buffy coat. The origin of the receptors is a woman between 18 and 75 years old with a cervical HPV16 infection that either progressed to CIN3+ or cleared (not recorded which).

On this clone itself: Read sequence stops 3 residues before the CDR3 end, and the germline J gene provides the missing end. The V gene is TRBV20-1, the J gene TRBJ1-1; maybe TRBD1 (5 bases). This CDR3 is 12 amino acids long. From germline, CDR1 is DFQATT and CDR2 SNEGSKA (reference sequence). V gave up 3 bases and J gave up 4 bases, with 9 bases separating them. The part of the CDR3 DNA that was read is TGCAGTGCTAGCTCGGGGGTCACTGAA. As protein: CSASSGVTE. The entire CDR3 reads CSASSGVTEAFF.

As concerns this clone: Coverage ceases 3 residues before the CDR3 finishes, and the germline J gene fills in the end. This chain links TRBV7-2 with TRBJ1-1, with a weak D call TRBD1 (5 bases). Germline V CDR1 and CDR2: SGHTA, FQGNSA. The CDR3 contains 13 residues. Trimming removed 6 bases at V and 0 bases at J, with 8 bases between. CDR3 sequence: CASRTAMNTEAFF. CDR3 bases read: TGTGCCAGCAGGACAGCAATGAACACTGAA.

Concerning this clone itself: The CDR3 end falls 3 residues outside the read, so it is completed with the germline J gene. The V and J genes are TRBV2 and TRBJ1-2; D uncertain. Germline V gives CDR1 SNHLY, CDR2 FYNNEI. The CDR3 length is 15 residues. The sequenced CDR3 bases are TGTGCCAGCAGTGAAGTTCTAGCGGGAGGAGATACC. It specifies CASSEVLAGGDT. The entire CDR3 is CASSEVLAGGDTYTF.

CDR3 DNA, as far as it was read: TGTGCCAGCAGCTCGGGACTGGGCTCCTACAATGAG. Amino acids: CASSSGLGSYNE. The CDR3 in full is CASSSGLGSYNEQFF. This rearrangement joins TRBV7-2 to TRBJ2-1; the D gene is possibly TRBD2 (6 bases). The missing CDR3 end, 3 residues past where the read stops, is filled in from the germline J gene. Germline CDR1 SGHTA, CDR2 FQGNSA. This CDR3 has 15 residues. Trimming shortened V by 4 bases and J by 0 bases, and 10 bases separated the two germline ends.

With regard to this clone: With the read ending 3 residues before the CDR3 end, the germline J gene is used to fill in that end. This chain joins TRBV5-6 and TRBJ2-7, with D possibly being TRBD2 (6 bases). Germline V gene data show CDR1 as SGHDT and CDR2 as YYEEEE. This CDR3 contains 15 residues. Trimming took off 4 bases at V and 0 bases at J, with 14 bases between the two ends. The DNA read from the CDR3 is TGTGCCAGCAGCAACCGGGACTGGTCCTCCTACGAG. Amino acid sequence: CASSNRDWSSYE. The full CDR3 reads CASSNRDWSSYEQYF.

The CDR3 loop reads CASSRLVEETQYF. The DNA read from the CDR3 is TGTGCCAGCAGCCGACTAGTCGAAGAGACC. The V call is TRBV11-2, the J call TRBJ2-5; TRBD2 might be the D (6 bases). Read sequence stops 3 residues before the CDR3 end, and the germline J gene provides the missing end. V was clipped by 5 bases and J by 3 bases, with 10 bases between them. The CDR3 extends over 13 amino acids. The germline gives CDR1 SGHAT, CDR2 FQNNGV.

Regarding this clone: The CDR3 end lies 3 residues beyond the end of the read and is filled in from the germline J gene. The chain joins TRBV2 to TRBJ2-1, with D possibly being TRBD2 (6 bases). This CDR3 has 15 amino acids. Germline V gene lookup returns CDR1 SNHLY and CDR2 FYNNEI. Trimming shortened V by 4 bases and J by 8 bases, and 18 bases separated the two germline ends. CDR3 amino acids: CASSGGLGQRDEQFF. The sequenced CDR3 bases are TGTGCCAGCAGTGGGGGACTGGGGCAGCGGGATGAG.

To note about this clone: The sequenced fragment ends 3 residues before the CDR3 boundary, so the rest is inferred from the germline J gene. The gene calls are TRBV19 and TRBJ1-1; 7 bases are shared with TRBD1. The germline V gene has CDR1 LNHDA and CDR2 SQIVND (reference sequence). The junction had 4 bases not matched to a gene; V was cut back by 5 bases and J by 1 base. The CDR3 is 14 amino acids. CDR3 bases read: TGTGCCAGTAGTGTGGGACAGAGGAACACTGAA. It is translated as CASSVGQRNTE. The entire CDR3 protein is CASSVGQRNTEAFF.

About this clone: From the germline J gene comes the end of the CDR3, since the read stops 3 residues before it. The rearrangement uses TRBV28 and TRBJ2-4; D is possibly TRBD1 (6 bases). This CDR3 region has 17 residues. V lost 4 bases and J 1 base, leaving 17 bases between the germline ends. Germline V CDR1 and CDR2: MDHEN, SYDVKM. Here the CDR3 reads CASSSNTGTLAKNIQYF. The sequenced CDR3 bases are TGTGCCAGCAGTTCCAATACAGGGACCCTGGCCAAAAACATT.

In the case of this clone: The read terminates 3 residues ahead of where the CDR3 ends, so the germline J gene completes it. The rearrangement links TRBV7-9 to TRBJ2-2; D unresolved. CDR1 is SEHNR, CDR2 FQNEAQ, per germline (reference sequence). Trimming cost V 5 bases and J 1 base, with 8 bases left between them. The CDR3 contains 14 residues. The sequenced CDR3 bases are TGTGCCAGCAGCCCCCCCCGGAACACCGGGGAG. It codes for CASSPPRNTGE. The full CDR3 sequence reads CASSPPRNTGELFF.

In regard to this clone: The read gets to within 3 residues of the CDR3 end, and the germline J gene fills in the rest. This rearrangement joins TRBV5-1 to TRBJ1-6; D remains ambiguous. The CDR3 runs to 16 residues. Deletions cut 2 bases from V and 7 bases from J, with 16 bases between. Germline-derived CDR1 and CDR2 are SGHRS and YFSETQ. The CDR3 protein is CASSFSGIRINSPLHF. CDR3 DNA, as far as it was read: TGCGCCAGCAGCTTTTCGGGGATCCGTATAAATTCACCC.

Concerning this clone: The read halts 3 residues ahead of the CDR3 end, with the missing end drawn from the germline J gene. The rearrangement uses TRBV19 and TRBJ1-2; tentative D call: TRBD1 (6 bases). Trimming stripped 9 bases from V and 1 base from J, with 12 bases between. The germline CDR1 and CDR2 sequences are LNHDA and SQIVND (reference sequence). There are 13 residues in the CDR3. The CDR3 protein is CASTGTYNYGYTF. The CDR3 DNA, read in part, is TGTGCCAGCACCGGGACATATAACTATGGC.

Regarding this clone: The CDR3 goes on 3 residues after the read ends, and that part is filled in from the germline J gene. The chain is built from TRBV9 and TRBJ2-3; D is undetermined. The germline V and J ends were trimmed by 8 bases and 2 bases, with 9 bases remaining between them. The germline V gene encodes CDR1 SGDLS and CDR2 YYNGEE. The CDR3 is 12 residues long. The CDR3 loop is CASSLFTDTQYF. The sequenced part of the CDR3 DNA is TGTGCCAGTTCTTTATTCACAGATACG.

With respect to this clone: The DNA ends 3 residues before the CDR3 does, and the rest of the CDR3 is filled in from the germline J gene. The chain links TRBV28 to TRBJ1-3; D gene uncertain. Germline V gene data show CDR1 as MDHEN and CDR2 as SYDVKM. V was cut by 5 bases and J by 2 bases, with 7 bases left in between. This CDR3 has 13 amino acids. The part of the CDR3 DNA that was read is TGTGCCAGCAGTCGGGGAGCTGGAAACACC. Amino acid sequence: CASSRGAGNT. The entire CDR3 protein reads CASSRGAGNTIYF. The entire variable domain, with the rest obtained from reference TRBV28 and TRBJ1-3, is as follows: DVKVTQSSRYLVKRTGEKVFLECVQDMDHENMFWYRQDPGLGLRLIYFSYDVKMKEKGDIPEGYSVSREKKERFSLILESASTNQTSMYLCASSRGAGNTIYFGEGSWLTVV.

Note on this clone: The missing CDR3 end, 3 residues past where the read stops, is filled in from the germline J gene. The V call is TRBV20-1, the J call TRBJ1-2, with D tentatively TRBD1 (5 bases). Germline V gene sequence: CDR1 DFQATT, CDR2 SNEGSKA (reference sequence). The CDR3 is 13 residues long. Trimming pared 0 bases from V and 6 bases from J, leaving 11 bases between. Partial CDR3 DNA: TGCAGTGCTAGAGATGAGGCAGGGAATGGC. Translation gives CSARDEAGNG. The complete CDR3 protein is CSARDEAGNGYTF.